This T cell receptor (beta chain) was documented in a study of identical twins. Germline CDR1 is SEHNR and CDR2 is FQNEAQ (reference sequence). The CDR3 covers 13 residues. This clonotype has only a few counts. In TCRdb, the 5' RACE reads were re-called with MiXCR into one record per CDR3 protein. Of about 700,000 distinct CDR3 sequences listed, more than 6.5% are singletons. The same data also went into a second study, on yellow fever vaccine responses in identical twins.

The gene calls are TRBV7-9 and TRBJ2-7; 7 positions match TRBD2. The TCR originated in a woman younger than 35 in good health. The sample taken for sequencing was PBMCs. The CDR3 bases are TGTGCGGGGCAGGAGCGGGATGTGTGGGAGCAGTACTTC. Translation: CAGQERDVWEQYF.